The 19 T cell receptor beta chains below come from one sample, sequenced in a study of cytomegalovirus exposure and HLA in healthy donors (dated by TCRdb to 2017 to 2019). The library was generated by the immunoSEQ multiplex PCR assay. The source is immuneACCESS, and TCRdb retained only in-frame sequences with V and J called. Part of the clones is not carried over; for the studies checked, unresolved V genes explain less than half of this, and the remainder is unexplained. Within this sample are 150,000 or so clones, with 84% of them counted one time only. Together, the top ten hold 9.5% to 13% of the sample. The sequencing sample was made of PBMCs. Receptors were obtained from a man aged 25 to 40 in good health and CMV-seropositive.

The chain combines TRBV7-9 with TRBJ2-7; tentatively, D is TRBD2 (5 bases). V lost 11 bases to trimming and J lost 5 bases, with 16 bases between them. Germline V gene data show CDR1 as SEHNR and CDR2 as FQNEAQ (reference sequence). The CDR3 has 12 residues. CDR3 sequence: CAASALRDEQYF. DNA of the CDR3: TGTGCCGCCTCGGCCCTGAGGGACGAGCAGTACTTC. Complete variable domain (other parts from reference TRBV7-9 and TRBJ2-7): DTGVSQNPRHKITKRGQNVTFRCDPISEHNRLYWYRQTLGQGPEFLTYFQNEAQLEKSRLLSDRFSAERPKGSFSTLEIQRTEQGDSAMYLCAASALRDEQYFGPGTRLTVT.

V usage is TRBV27 and J usage is TRBJ1-2, with unresolved D. This CDR3 has 14 amino acids. CDR1 and CDR2 from the germline V gene are MNHEY and SMNVEV (reference sequence). V lost 4 bases and J lost 4, with 13 bases in between. The DNA for the CDR3 is TGTGCCAGCAGTTCTATAACAGATTTCTATGGCTACACCTTC. The encoded protein is CASSSITDFYGYTF.

The V call is TRBV9, the J call TRBJ2-7; D might be TRBD1 (6 bases). The CDR3 length is 14 residues. V dropped 0 bases and J dropped 3 bases, with 10 bases sitting between them. Germline lookup yields CDR1 SGDLS and CDR2 YYNGEE. This CDR3 is CASSVDGRGYEQYF. CDR3 coding DNA: TGTGCCAGCAGCGTAGATGGCAGGGGCTACGAGCAGTACTTC. Combining the CDR3 with reference TRBV9 and TRBJ2-7 gives the whole variable domain DSGVTQTPKHLITATGQRVTLRCSPRSGDLSVYWYQQSLDQGLQFLIQYYNGEERAKGNILERFSAQQFPDLHSELNLSSLELGDSALYFCASSVDGRGYEQYFGPGTRLTVT.

This clone was seen a handful of times. The CDR3 protein is CASSQGQGDEQYF. DNA of the CDR3: TGTGCCAGCAGCCAAGGACAGGGGGACGAGCAGTACTTC. The rearrangement joins TRBV14 to TRBJ2-7; 9 bases match TRBD1. V dropped 1 base and J dropped 5; count of bases not matched to a gene: 0. Germline assignment: CDR1 SGHDN and CDR2 FVKESK. This CDR3 has 13 amino acids.

About this clone itself: Just one base apart from a much larger clone, this may be a read error. This chain joins TRBV5-5 and TRBJ1-5; D gene ambiguous. CDR3 size: 13 residues. V gave up 1 base and J gave up 4 bases, with 6 bases separating them. Per germline, CDR1 SGHKS and CDR2 YYEKEE (reference sequence). CDR3 residues: CASSLTGNQPQHF. Here the CDR3 DNA reads TGTGCCAGCAGCTTGACGGGGAATCAGCCCCAGCATTTT.

This clone was picked up a small number of times. This sequence joins TRBV4-3 and TRBJ1-2, with TRBD1 matching over 7 bases. V trimming: 4 bases; J trimming: 2 bases; junction bases outside the gene matches: 4. The CDR3 is 14 residues long. Germline CDR1 is LGHNA and CDR2 is YSLEER. The CDR3 reads CASSPGQQNYGYTF. The CDR3 coding sequence is TGCGCCAGCAGCCCGGGACAGCAGAACTATGGCTACACCTTC.

This chain connects TRBV7-6 to TRBJ1-1; TRBD1 aligns across 7 bases. V gave up 5 bases and J gave up 4 bases; unmatched junction bases: 7. The CDR3 has 14 amino acids. Germline V gene lookup returns CDR1 SGHVS and CDR2 FNYEAQ. CDR3 loop: CASSLKYRGTEAFF. The CDR3 coding sequence is TGTGCCAGCAGCCTAAAATACAGGGGCACTGAAGCTTTCTTT. Based on the CDR3 plus reference TRBV7-6 and TRBJ1-1, the full variable domain is GAGVSQSPRYKVTKRGQDVALRCDPISGHVSLYWYRQALGQGPEFLTYFNYEAQQDKSGLPNDRFSAERPEGSISTLTIQRTEQRDSAMYRCASSLKYRGTEAFFGQGTRLTVV.

V usage is TRBV28 and J usage is TRBJ1-1; D is perhaps TRBD1 (6 bases). Germline V gives CDR1 MDHEN, CDR2 SYDVKM. This CDR3 has 10 amino acids. With 5 bases removed from V and 11 bases from J, the gap between germline ends came to 9 bases. CDR3 region: CASSERGAFF. Written as DNA, the CDR3 is TGTGCCAGCAGTGAAAGGGGGGCTTTCTTT.

This chain links TRBV28 with TRBJ1-2; 7 bases line up with TRBD1. CDR1 MDHEN and CDR2 SYDVKM come from the germline V gene. V lost 6 bases and J lost 4; bases outside the gene matches: 11. The CDR3 has 15 amino acids. The CDR3 DNA sequence: TGTGCCAGCAGGCCCGGGACAGCCGACCTCTATGGCTACACCTTC. Translated, it gives CASRPGTADLYGYTF.

V and J are TRBV5-4 and TRBJ2-5, with 15 bases matching TRBD2. Germline CDR1 reads SGHNT; CDR2 reads YYREEE (reference sequence). The J segment lost 0 bases and the V segment lost 0 bases, leaving 6 bases of the junction unmatched. The CDR3 extends over 19 amino acids. The CDR3 region has the DNA TGTGCCAGCAGCTTGGTAGGACTAGCGGGAGGGACCTACCAAGAGACCCAGTACTTC. Protein sequence: CASSLVGLAGGTYQETQYF.

The gene calls are TRBV4-1 and TRBJ2-2; D not certain. This CDR3 is 15 amino acids long. Trimming shortened V by 5 bases and J by 2 bases, and 12 bases separated the two germline ends. CDR1 is MGHRA, CDR2 YSYEKL, per germline. Written as DNA, the CDR3 is TGCGCCAGCAGCGAGTCGCTAGAAAACACCGGGGAGCTGTTTTTT. This encodes CASSESLENTGELFF.

This chain uses TRBV5-6 with TRBJ1-4; 10 nucleotides agree with TRBD1. After removal of 2 bases from V and 8 bases from J, the junction contained 9 bases not matched to a gene. The CDR3 loop spans 16 amino acids. The V gene's germline CDR1 is SGHDT and CDR2 YYEEEE. CDR3 nucleotide sequence: TGTGCCAGCAGCTTAGATCGGACAGGGGGTCGCGAAAAACTGTTTTTT. It encodes CASSLDRTGGREKLFF.

The table lists this clone with a count of one. The V call is TRBV27, the J call TRBJ1-1; D is uncertain. V was cut by 8 bases and J by 0 bases, with 10 bases left in between. The CDR3 totals 13 residues. Germline V lookup: CDR1 MNHEY, CDR2 SMNVEV (reference sequence). The CDR3 reads CASRGYLNTEAFF. The CDR3 coding sequence is TGTGCCAGCCGAGGATACCTGAACACTGAAGCTTTCTTT.

J is TRBJ2-1 and V is TRBV9; D call uncertain. This CDR3 has 13 residues. Trimming cost V 4 bases and J 8 bases, with 13 bases left between them. The V gene's germline CDR1 is SGDLS and CDR2 YYNGEE. CDR3 coding DNA: TGTGCCAGCAGCTCCGGGTCACCGGATGAGCAGTTCTTC. It yields the protein CASSSGSPDEQFF.

This sequence joins TRBV4-3 and TRBJ1-5, with D unclear. CDR3 length equals 13 residues. Germline V gene data show CDR1 as LGHNA and CDR2 as YSLEER. Trimming took off 6 bases at V and 0 bases at J, with 6 bases between the two ends. The CDR3 is CASSFNSNQPQHF. CDR3 coding DNA: TGCGCCAGCAGTTTCAATAGCAATCAGCCCCAGCATTTT.

The chain combines TRBV18 with TRBJ2-1; 10 positions match TRBD2. This CDR3 has 16 residues. After removal of 0 bases from V and 4 bases from J, the junction contained 3 bases not matched to a gene. Germline-derived CDR1 and CDR2 are KGHSH and LQKENI. CDR3 residues: CASSPPSGGFYNEQFF. The CDR3 region has the DNA TGTGCCAGCTCACCACCTAGCGGGGGGTTTTACAATGAGCAGTTCTTC.

V usage is TRBV20-1 and J usage is TRBJ2-5; D is uncertain. The CDR3 covers 10 residues. V lost 6 bases to trimming and J lost 5 bases, with 7 bases between them. Germline V gene data show CDR1 as DFQATT and CDR2 as SNEGSKA (reference sequence). The CDR3 protein is CSATQETQYF. The DNA of the CDR3 is TGCAGTGCCACACAGGAGACCCAGTACTTC.

J is TRBJ2-2 and V is TRBV7-3; no clear D gene. This CDR3 contains 13 residues. V was trimmed by 2 bases and J by 7 bases, leaving 8 bases between them. Germline V gene data show CDR1 as SGHTA and CDR2 as FQGTGA. The CDR3 nucleotides read TGTGCCAGCAGCTTAGTAGCTGGCGGGGAGCTGTTTTTT. It encodes CASSLVAGGELFF.

This chain uses TRBV15 with TRBJ2-5; D possibly corresponds to TRBD1 (5 bases). The CDR3 loop spans 15 amino acids. V lost 1 base to trimming and J lost 4 bases, with 13 bases between them. The germline CDR1 and CDR2 sequences are LNHNV and YYDKDF (reference sequence). CDR3: CATSRADSPRETQYF. CDR3 bases: TGTGCCACCAGCAGAGCTGACAGTCCCAGAGAGACCCAGTACTTC.